One and the same sample provided the 27 T cell receptor beta chains below, sequenced in a study of blood T cell repertoires in COVID-19. TCRdb's table, derived via immunoSEQ multiplex PCR, lists solely in-frame clones and lacks some. Of 81,000 or so clones in the sample, just under 85% were seen once. Sequenced: peripheral blood. These receptors originate from a woman in her seventies with active or convalescent COVID-19.

V and J are TRBV5-4 and TRBJ2-1; 11 bases fit TRBD2. CDR1 and CDR2 (germline): SGHNT, YYREEE (reference sequence). V shed 3 bases, J shed 8 bases, and the junction held 7 bases outside the gene matches. This CDR3 spans 15 amino acids. DNA of the CDR3: TGTGCCAGCAGCTCCCGTAGCGGGGGGGCCTATGAGCAGTTCTTC. Translating gives CASSSRSGGAYEQFF.

The chain is built from TRBV6-6 and TRBJ1-1, with 10 bases fitting TRBD1. Germline V lookup: CDR1 MNHNY, CDR2 SVGAGI (reference sequence). V was pared by 3 bases and J by 10 bases, with 14 bases of the junction left unmatched. The CDR3 spans 16 residues. The CDR3, as DNA: TGTGCCAGCAGTTATATGACAGGGGGCCGAAAGGCTTTAGCTTTCTTT. Its translation: CASSYMTGGRKALAFF.

The chain links TRBV4-3 to TRBJ2-1; 10 nucleotides match TRBD2. This CDR3 comprises 15 residues. Germline CDR1 reads LGHNA; CDR2 reads YSLEER. V shed 1 base and J 9 bases; nucleotides not matched to a gene: 6. CDR3 coding DNA: TGCGCCAGCAGCCAAGCGGAGCGGGGGGGCATTGAGCAGTTCTTC. The encoded protein is CASSQAERGGIEQFF.

V and J are TRBV6-5 and TRBJ2-7; 8 nucleotides line up with TRBD1. This CDR3 contains 15 residues. V shed 0 bases and J 2 bases; nucleotides not matched to a gene: 3. Germline CDR1 is MNHEY and CDR2 is SVGAGI. This CDR3 is CASSYSRTGTYEQYF. CDR3 DNA: TGTGCCAGCAGTTACTCGAGGACAGGGACCTACGAGCAGTACTTC.

The J gene is TRBJ1-5, the V gene TRBV5-6, with a possible D match to TRBD1 (6 bases). V was shortened by 1 base and J by 2 bases, with 16 bases between the two germline ends. The CDR3 runs 17 residues. CDR1 is SGHDT, CDR2 YYEEEE, per germline. This CDR3 is CASSLQSTGYGNQPQHF. As DNA, the CDR3 is TGTGCCAGCAGCTTGCAAAGTACAGGGTACGGCAATCAGCCCCAGCATTTT.

This clone was observed a few times. The rearrangement joins TRBV15 to TRBJ2-5; TRBD2 matches at 10 bases. Germline-derived CDR1 and CDR2 are LNHNV and YYDKDF (reference sequence). V lost 0 bases and J lost 6; bases outside the gene matches: 7. CDR3 size: 16 residues. CDR3 sequence: CATSRERAGGAKTQYF. CDR3 bases: TGTGCCACCAGCAGAGAAAGAGCGGGGGGGGCTAAGACCCAGTACTTC. Full variable domain (outside the CDR3, taken from reference TRBV15 and TRBJ2-5): DAMVIQNPRYQVTQFGKPVTLSCSQTLNHNVMYWYQQKSSQAPKLLFHYYDKDFNNEADTPDNFQSRRPNTSFCFLDIRSPGLGDTAMYLCATSRERAGGAKTQYFGPGTRLLVL.

V and J are TRBV18 and TRBJ1-1; no clear D. The CDR3 has 13 amino acids. V was trimmed by 2 bases and J by 0 bases, leaving 4 bases between them. CDR1 is KGHSH, CDR2 LQKENI, per germline. The CDR3 bases are TGTGCCAGCTCACCAGACATGAACACTGAAGCTTTCTTT. Residues: CASSPDMNTEAFF.

Of note for this clone: One end of the junction does not line up with germline, which may come from a read error. The V and J genes are TRBV24-1 and TRBJ1-2, with 11 nucleotides matching TRBD1. CDR1 is KGHDR and CDR2 is SFDVKD in the germline V gene. The CDR3 length is 14 residues. CDR3 bases: TGTGCCACCAGTGACCCGGACAGGGGGCATGGGTACACCTTC. Its translation: CATSDPDRGHGYTF.

V gene TRBV5-8 combines with J gene TRBJ1-3, with no clear D. Germline lookup yields CDR1 SGHTS and CDR2 YDEGEE. The CDR3 runs to 15 residues. The V gene lost 4 bases and the J gene lost 0 bases, with 11 bases spanning the gap. For the CDR3, the DNA is TGTGCCAGCAGCCCTTCGGGGTTCTCTGGAAACACCATATATTTT. This codes for CASSPSGFSGNTIYF.

The CDR3 loop reads CASSPTRQGSNYGYTF. The CDR3 DNA reads TGTGCCAGCAGCCCCACCCGACAGGGGTCTAACTATGGCTACACCTTC. The rearrangement joins TRBV7-2 to TRBJ1-2; TRBD1 aligns across 8 bases. After removal of 5 bases from V and 0 bases from J, the junction contained 8 bases not matched to a gene. This CDR3 region has 16 residues. Germline V gene sequence: CDR1 SGHTA, CDR2 FQGNSA.

This clone was picked up a small number of times. The gene calls are TRBV4-1 and TRBJ1-6; 8 bases map to TRBD1. J lost 3 bases, V lost 0 bases, and 10 bases had no gene match. This CDR3 has 19 residues. Germline V gene lookup returns CDR1 MGHRA and CDR2 YSYEKL. The DNA for the CDR3 is TGCGCCAGCAGCCAAGATTGGAGGACAGGGCGCCTCTATAATTCACCCCTCCACTTT. It codes for CASSQDWRTGRLYNSPLHF.

V is TRBV7-9 and J is TRBJ2-7; 8 bases match TRBD1. V trimming: 2 bases; J trimming: 7 bases; junction bases outside the gene matches: 7. The CDR3 length is 14 residues. Germline lookup yields CDR1 SEHNR and CDR2 FQNEAQ (reference sequence). The CDR3 nucleotides are TGTGCCAGCAGCTTAAGGGCAGGGGGCGGGGAGCAGTACTTC. Its translation is CASSLRAGGGEQYF.

The CDR3 protein is CASSPDFTEAFF. For the CDR3, the DNA is TGTGCCAGCAGTCCGGACTTCACTGAAGCTTTCTTT. The rearrangement uses TRBV2 and TRBJ1-1; D uncertain. Trimming pared 5 bases from V and 4 bases from J, leaving 8 bases between. This CDR3 region has 12 residues. The germline CDR1 and CDR2 sequences are SNHLY and FYNNEI.

CDR3 in amino acids: CASTTGGPNTEAFF. The CDR3 nucleotides read TGCGCCAGCACTACCGGAGGGCCGAACACTGAAGCTTTCTTT. The genes are TRBV5-1 and TRBJ1-1; D call uncertain. The CDR3 is 14 amino acids. Germline-derived CDR1 and CDR2 are SGHRS and YFSETQ. The V end was cut by 6 bases, the J end by 1 base, with 13 bases between.

V gene TRBV5-6 combines with J gene TRBJ1-6, with 7 bases fitting TRBD1. Germline V gene sequence: CDR1 SGHDT, CDR2 YYEEEE. The CDR3 is made up of 15 amino acids. J lost 8 bases, V lost 4 bases, and 9 bases had no gene match. DNA of the CDR3: TGTGCCAGCAGCCAGGGGGACCGGCGGGATTCACCCCTCCACTTT. Protein sequence: CASSQGDRRDSPLHF. Combining the CDR3 with reference TRBV5-6 and TRBJ1-6 gives the whole variable domain DAGVTQSPTHLIKTRGQQVTLRCSPKSGHDTVSWYQQALGQGPQFIFQYYEEEERQRGNFPDRFSGHQFPNYSSELNVNALLLGDSALYLCASSQGDRRDSPLHFGNGTRLTVT.

The V and J genes are TRBV27 and TRBJ2-2, with D possibly TRBD1 on 6 matching bases. V was trimmed by 6 bases and J by 2 bases, leaving 13 bases between them. The germline V gene encodes CDR1 MNHEY and CDR2 SMNVEV (reference sequence). The CDR3 consists of 15 residues. CDR3 coding DNA: TGTGCCAGCAGGACCGGACAGTCTAACACCGGGGAGCTGTTTTTT. It yields the protein CASRTGQSNTGELFF.

The rearrangement uses TRBV24-1 and TRBJ2-7; tentatively, D is TRBD1 (5 bases). The CDR3 is made up of 13 amino acids. Germline V lookup: CDR1 KGHDR, CDR2 SFDVKD. The ends were cut back, 6 bases at V and 0 bases at J, with 8 bases in the middle. The CDR3 region has the DNA TGTGCCACCAGTTCGGACATCTCCTACGAGCAGTACTTC. Translation gives CATSSDISYEQYF.

V usage is TRBV6-2 or TRBV6-3 and J usage is TRBJ2-5; tentatively, D is TRBD2 (5 bases). The germline V and J ends were trimmed by 5 bases and 2 bases, with 9 bases remaining between them. The CDR3 is 13 residues long. Germline loops: CDR1 MNHEY, CDR2 SVGEGT. Written as DNA, the CDR3 is TGTGCCAGCAGTCGGACTTGGCAAGAGACCCAGTACTTC. Encoded protein: CASSRTWQETQYF.

The chain uses TRBV11-2 and TRBJ2-7; unclear D gene. Germline loops: CDR1 SGHAT, CDR2 FQNNGV. With 1 base removed from V and 0 bases from J, the gap between germline ends came to 7 bases. This CDR3 comprises 14 residues. The CDR3 sequence is CASSLAPGSYEQYF. CDR3 in DNA: TGTGCCAGCAGCTTAGCTCCGGGCTCCTACGAGCAGTACTTC. Supplemented by reference TRBV11-2 and TRBJ2-7, the full variable domain reads EAGVAQSPRYKIIEKRQSVAFWCNPISGHATLYWYQQILGQGPKLLIQFQNNGVVDDSQLPKDRFSAERLKGVDSTLKIQPAKLEDSAVYLCASSLAPGSYEQYFGPGTRLTVT.

The table lists this clone with a count of one. This chain connects TRBV16 to TRBJ2-7; D ambiguous. Germline V gene lookup returns CDR1 KGHSY and CDR2 FQNENV. The germline V and J ends were trimmed by 4 bases and 2 bases, with 9 bases remaining between them. This CDR3 comprises 13 residues. CDR3 residues: CASSRGRTYEQYF. The CDR3 DNA reads as TGTGCCAGCAGCCGAGGCAGAACCTACGAGCAGTACTTC.

The sample holds one count of this clone. The chain uses TRBV11-3 and TRBJ1-2; D gene uncertain. The CDR3 sequence is 14 residues long. CDR1 and CDR2 from the germline V gene are SGHNT and YENEEA. Trimming stripped 8 bases from V and 6 bases from J, with 19 bases between. The CDR3 DNA follows: TGTGCCAGCGGACCAAGGGCAAGAGGGAATGGCTACACCTTC. Amino acids: CASGPRARGNGYTF.

V is TRBV27 and J is TRBJ1-1; 7 nucleotides agree with TRBD1. Germline V gene data show CDR1 as MNHEY and CDR2 as SMNVEV (reference sequence). The CDR3 loop spans 15 amino acids. V lost 6 bases to trimming and J lost 0 bases; unmatched junction nucleotides: 7. CDR3 sequence: CASRLTGAMNTEAFF. The CDR3, as DNA: TGTGCCAGCAGACTTACAGGGGCGATGAACACTGAAGCTTTCTTT.

The V gene is TRBV9, the J gene TRBJ1-6; tentatively, D is TRBD1 (5 bases). Trimming shortened V by 0 bases and J by 8 bases, and 12 bases separated the two germline ends. The CDR3 is 15 residues long. Germline V gene sequence: CDR1 SGDLS, CDR2 YYNGEE. The CDR3: CASSVVSGWDSPLHF. CDR3 DNA sequence: TGTGCCAGCAGCGTAGTTTCAGGGTGGGATTCACCCCTCCACTTT.

This rearrangement joins TRBV3-1 (or the pseudogene TRBV3-2) to TRBJ1-4; D possibly corresponds to TRBD1 (5 bases). Germline V gives CDR1 LGHDT, CDR2 YNNKEL (reference sequence). This CDR3 has 16 residues. V lost 0 bases, J lost 0 bases, and 8 bases lay in between. CDR3 region: CASSQDSTATNEKLFF. The CDR3 DNA sequence: TGTGCCAGCAGCCAAGACTCGACAGCAACTAATGAAAAACTGTTTTTT.

The chain uses TRBV19 and TRBJ2-2; 9 bases line up with TRBD2. CDR1 LNHDA and CDR2 SQIVND come from the germline V gene (reference sequence). J lost 8 bases, V lost 3 bases, and 7 bases had no gene match. This CDR3 region has 15 residues. The CDR3 DNA reads TGTGCCAGTAGTATGCGGGGGGGCGCGGCTGGGGAGCTGTTTTTT. Translating gives CASSMRGGAAGELFF.

The rearrangement links TRBV6-5 to TRBJ1-2; 8 bases are a match to TRBD1. The V gene's germline CDR1 is MNHEY and CDR2 SVGAGI. The trim removed 7 bases at V and 2 bases at J, leaving 6 bases unmatched. The CDR3 has 14 amino acids. The CDR3 here is CASTRTGLNYGYTF. The CDR3 DNA sequence: TGTGCCAGCACCCGGACAGGGCTCAACTATGGCTACACCTTC.

The V gene is TRBV20-1, the J gene TRBJ1-1; D remains unclear. The CDR3 is 11 amino acids. Trimming stripped 5 bases from V and 0 bases from J, with 4 bases between. Germline CDR1 is DFQATT and CDR2 is SNEGSKA (reference sequence). CDR3 protein: CSAFMNTEAFF. As DNA, the CDR3 is TGCAGTGCTTTCATGAACACTGAAGCTTTCTTT.